This passage covers 22 T cell receptor delta chains from one sample sequenced in a study of gamma delta lymphoproliferative disorders and STAT genes. The receptor sequences were amplified from genomic DNA of peripheral blood mononuclear cells. TCRdb reanalyzed the multiplex PCR reads using CATT. The sample has 1,500 to 2,000 delta-chain clones, 2.5% to 3% seen once; the top ten hold about an eighth. Sequencing was carried out using blood. The receptors shown here come from a human donor in good health.

Comments on this clone: TCRdb's protein, taken from a much larger clone, differs from this DNA's translation at residue 12, likely owing to a read error; the protein displayed comes from the DNA. This chain joins TRDV2 and TRDJ1, with 7 bases lining up with TRDD3. This CDR3 is built from 14 residues. Germline CDR1 is GEAIGNYY and CDR2 is EKD. CDR3 loop: CACDTRGICDKPIF. The CDR3 bases are TGTGCCTGTGACACCCGGGGGATTTGTGATAAACCCATCTTT.

Only a few counts were recorded for this clone. The protein TCRdb gives is from a much larger clone and does not agree with this DNA's translation at residue 7, likely a read error; the protein shown here comes from the DNA. For the CDR3, the DNA is TGTGCTCTTGGGGAACTATGCCACATGCTGGGGGAAGGAACCTGGGACACCCGACAGATGTTTTTC. This codes for CALGELCHMLGEGTWDTRQMFF. The genes are TRDV1 and TRDJ3; TRDD3 matches at 8 bases. V lost 0 bases, J lost 2 bases, and 15 bases stayed unmatched. Germline lookup yields CDR1 TSWWSYY and CDR2 QGS. The CDR3 spans 22 residues.

About this clone itself: A far larger clone lies a single base away; this is likely a read error. The chain is built from TRAV38-2/DV8 and TRDJ1; D perhaps matches TRDD3 (10 bases). The CDR3 length is 23 residues. Deletions cut 10 bases from V and 0 bases from J, with 43 bases between. The germline V gene encodes CDR1 TSESDYY and CDR2 QEAYKQQN. CDR3 nucleotides: TGTGCTCATATGACAGTACCCCGCCTTCCTACCGTACTGGGGGATCGGGACACCGATAAACTCATCTTT. Translated: CAHMTVPRLPTVLGDRDTDKLIF.

Remarks on this clone: The junction and the germline gene differ at one end; a read error may be behind it. The chain recombines TRAV38-2/DV8 with TRDJ1; maybe TRDD3 (10 bases). CDR3 length: 23 amino acids. CDR1 is TSESDYY, CDR2 QEAYKQQN, per germline. The CDR3 sequence: CAHITVPRLPTVLGDRDTDNLIF. CDR3 in DNA: TGTGCCCATATAACAGTACCCCGCCTTCCTACCGTACTGGGGGATCGGGACACCGATAATCTCATCTTT.

This clone has a handful of counts. TCRdb lists the protein of a much larger clone for this DNA, which differs at residue 9, so this is likely a read error; the protein given here is translated from the DNA itself. The genes are TRDV2 and TRDJ1; no clear D gene. The V and J ends lost 3 bases and 4 bases respectively, with 17 bases between them. Germline CDR1 is GEAIGNYY and CDR2 is EKD. The CDR3 consists of 15 residues. The DNA of the CDR3 is TGTGCCTGTGACCACCTCAAGCAGAGGGGCGATAAACTCATCTTT. It is translated as CACDHLKQRGDKLIF.

In this sample, this clone is medium-sized. A far more abundant clone sits one base away, making this likely a read error. The V call is TRDV2, the J call TRDJ1, with 7 bases fitting TRDD3. Germline trimming cut 0 bases from V and 5 bases from J; bases unmatched to any gene: 5. The length of the CDR3 is 14 residues. CDR1 is GEAIGNYY and CDR2 is EKD in the germline V gene. The CDR3 loop reads CACDTRGMCDKLIF. The CDR3 DNA is TGTGCCTGTGACACCCGGGGGATGTGTGATAAACTCATCTTT.

A few counts support this clone. TCRdb's listed protein matches a much larger clone and diverges from this DNA's translation at residue 13, likely through a read error; the protein shown comes from the DNA. The chain is built from TRDV1 and TRDJ1; D perhaps matches TRDD1 (5 bases). Germline lookup yields CDR1 TSWWSYY and CDR2 QGS. V lost 1 base and J lost 12, with 21 bases in between. CDR3 length: 15 residues. CDR3 sequence reads: CALGEPKTGGLKFIF. The CDR3 DNA reads TGTGCTCTTGGGGAACCTAAGACCGGAGGTCTGAAATTCATCTTT.

About this clone itself: This likely traces to a read error, being one base from a far larger clone. The J gene is TRDJ3, the V gene TRDV1, with 12 bases that match TRDD3. Looked up from germline, CDR1 is TSWWSYY and CDR2 is QGS. CDR3 length: 24 amino acids. As DNA, the CDR3 is TGTGCTCTTGGGGAAGGGGAATCTTCCTACTCGGACTGGGGGATACCCTGGGGCACCCGACAGATGTTTTTC. Translated, it gives CALGEGESSYSDWGIPWGTRQMFF.

A remark on this clone: The protein held in TCRdb is that of a much larger clone and does not match this DNA's translation at residue 7, likely because of a read error; the protein shown is translated from the DNA. The CDR3, as DNA: TGTGCCTGTGACTCACTGATCGACACAGCGTACACCGATAAACTCATCTTT. Protein: CACDSLIDTAYTDKLIF. This chain uses TRDV2 with TRDJ1; no firm D call. The CDR3 is 17 amino acids. The germline gives CDR1 GEAIGNYY, CDR2 EKD. The V end lost 3 bases, the J end lost 0 bases, and 19 bases lay between the germline ends.

This clone was counted a few times. A far larger clone is a single base away, which makes a read error likely. Other DNA sequences in this specimen translate into the identical CDR3. CDR3 region: CACDTVGDRLYTDKLIF. CDR3 DNA sequence: TGTGCCTGCGACACCGTCGGGGACCGACTGTACACCGATAAACTCATCTTT. V is TRDV2 and J is TRDJ1, with D perhaps matching TRDD3 (5 bases). From germline, CDR1 is GEAIGNYY and CDR2 EKD. CDR3 size: 17 residues.

As to this clone: The TCRdb protein comes from a much larger clone and disagrees with this DNA's translation at residue 12, likely due to a read error; the protein given here is derived from the DNA. The chain couples TRDV2 to TRDJ1; possibly TRDD3 for D (5 bases). CDR1 GEAIGNYY and CDR2 EKD come from the germline V gene. The CDR3 covers 15 residues. CDR3 sequence reads: CACDHLKQGGDILIF. For the CDR3, the DNA is TGTGCCTGTGACCACCTCAAGCAGGGGGGCGATATACTCATCTTT.

V usage is TRDV1 and J usage is TRDJ1; a weak D match, TRDD2 (6 bases). This CDR3 has 22 amino acids. Trimming cost V 4 bases and J 2 bases, with 35 bases left between them. Looked up from germline, CDR1 is TSWWSYY and CDR2 is QGS. The CDR3, as DNA: TGTGCTCTTGGGGTACTCGCTCTCTTCCTCCGGCCGGGGGTTCATGGTACCGATAAACTCATCTTT. This sequence encodes CALGVLALFLRPGVHGTDKLIF.

The table lists this clone with a few counts. This sequence is one base from a far larger clone and is likely a read error. V usage is TRDV2 and J usage is TRDJ1; 8 bases are shared with TRDD3. The J segment lost 4 bases and the V segment lost 3 bases, leaving 15 bases of the junction unmatched. Germline CDR1 is GEAIGNYY and CDR2 is EKD. The CDR3 has 17 amino acids. CDR3 coding DNA: TGTGCCTGTGACGGACTGGGGGCCTCAGTTTCTTACGATAAACTCATCTTT. Translating it yields CACDGLGASVSYDKLIF.

This clone occurred a few times. The TCRdb protein comes from a much larger clone and disagrees with this DNA's translation at residue 3, likely due to a read error; the protein given here is derived from the DNA. The genes are TRDV3 and TRDJ1, with 7 bases matching TRDD3. CDR1 and CDR2 from the germline V gene are TVYSNPD and GDNSRS (reference sequence). Trimming removed 5 bases from V and 0 bases from J; junction bases left unmatched: 15. The CDR3 has 16 residues. CDR3 bases: TGTGCCCATCTGGGGGGGGCAAACTCTTACACCGATAAACTCATCTTT. Its translation: CAHLGGANSYTDKLIF.

This clone was seen a few times. The J gene corresponds to TRDJ1; a V gene call is absent; the DNA was not used to check the table's D call, TRDD3. The CDR3 extends over 18 amino acids. CDR3 sequence (DNA): TGTGCTTCATTGTGCCTTCCAATCCGAGGGACCTACACCGATAAACTCATCTTT. Protein product: CASLCLPIRGTYTDKLIF.

Relative to its sample, this clone is large. The chain couples TRDV1 to TRDJ1; D might be TRDD2 (5 bases). CDR1 is TSWWSYY, CDR2 QGS, per germline. V lost 1 base, J lost 0 bases, and 15 bases lay in between. The CDR3 has 17 residues. The CDR3: CALGEHPSSRYTDKLIF. DNA for the CDR3: TGTGCTCTTGGGGAACACCCTTCTTCACGTTACACCGATAAACTCATCTTT.

This clone showed up just a few times. TCRdb's protein, taken from a much larger clone, differs from this DNA's translation at residue 7, likely owing to a read error; the protein displayed comes from the DNA. V is TRDV2 and J is TRDJ1, with D unresolved. This CDR3 region has 14 residues. Germline V gene lookup returns CDR1 GEAIGNYY and CDR2 EKD. Trimming removed 0 bases at V and 5 bases at J, with 12 bases between. CDR3 coding DNA: TGTGCCTGTGACACCCGGGAGATTTGTGATAAACTCATCTTT. Protein: CACDTREICDKLIF.

Worth noting for this clone: One base separates it from a far larger clone, so it is likely a read error. This chain joins TRAV38-2/DV8 and TRDJ1; D may be TRDD2 or TRDD3 (7 bases each). Trimming cost V 7 bases and J 0 bases, with 43 bases left between them. Germline CDR1 TSESDYY, CDR2 QEAYKQQN. The CDR3 has 24 amino acids. CDR3 DNA: TGTGCTTATCCCTTTTCCTACGGGACGCCCCAGGGACCTGTACTGGGGAAGTACACCGATAAACTCATCTTT. As protein: CAYPFSYGTPQGPVLGKYTDKLIF.

Comments on this clone: One base separates it from a far larger clone, so it is likely a read error. The same CDR3 also results from other DNA sequences found in this sample. J is TRDJ1 and V is TRDV2; D is ambiguous. The CDR3 spans 15 residues. The germline V gene has CDR1 GEAIGNYY and CDR2 EKD. The chain's CDR3 is CACDTLCRCTDKLIF. In DNA form, the CDR3 reads TGTGCTTGTGACACCTTGTGCCGATGCACCGATAAACTCATCTTT.

The sample holds a few counts of this clone. A single base is all that separates this from a far larger clone, so a read error is likely. The same CDR3 can be traced to other DNA sequences in this sample. The CDR3 loop reads CALGDLSARRGTFEGPTGGYEVKLIF. CDR3 bases: TGTGCTCTTGGGGATCTTTCTGCTCGACGAGGCACATTTGAGGGTCCTACTGGGGGATATGAAGTTAAACTCATCTTT. V and J are TRDV1 and TRDJ1; the match to TRDD3 covers 11 bases. The CDR3 runs to 26 residues. Per the germline V gene, CDR1 is TSWWSYY and CDR2 is QGS. The trim removed 3 bases at V and 7 bases at J, leaving 40 bases unmatched.

This clone was counted between two and nine times. This likely stems from a read error, as it lies one base from a far larger clone. The DNA is omitted, as the CDR3 cannot be located on it reliably, and the CDR3 follows TCRdb's listing. CDR3: CACSSLEKGYDEYTDKLIF. The chain combines TRDV2 with TRDJ1; the D call of TRDD3 is as the table states it, not checked on the DNA. Per the germline V gene, CDR1 is GEAIGNYY and CDR2 is EKD. 19 amino acids form the CDR3, both terminal residues included.

Notes on this clone: The protein TCRdb lists belongs to a much larger clone and differs from this DNA's translation at residue 4, which points to a read error; the protein shown is made from the DNA. DNA for the CDR3: TGTGCCTGTGGCCACCTCAAGCAGGGGGGCGATAAACTCATCTTT. Its protein is CACGHLKQGGDKLIF. The chain couples TRDV2 to TRDJ1, with a weak D call TRDD3 (5 bases). Germline V lookup: CDR1 GEAIGNYY, CDR2 EKD. CDR3 length: 15 residues. The V gene lost 5 bases and the J gene lost 4 bases, with 19 bases spanning the gap.